The 22 T cell receptor beta chains below come from one sample, sequenced in a study of blood T cell repertoires in COVID-19 (dated by TCRdb to about 2020). Library method: the immunoSEQ multiplex PCR assay. This immuneACCESS table, as held by TCRdb, lists in-frame sequences with V and J called but not all clones. Of the missing ones, under half trace to an unresolved V gene in checked studies; the others have no known cause. This sample holds fewer than 350,000 clones; 70% to 90% were observed only once. 6% of the sample is taken by the ten largest. Sequenced input: PBMCs or T cells enriched from blood (not recorded which). The receptors stem from a woman aged 40 to 50 who had recovered from COVID-19.

In its sample, this clone was seen once. The chain links TRBV27 to TRBJ2-1, with 7 bases fitting TRBD2. The junction had 6 bases not matched to a gene; V was cut back by 7 bases and J by 3 bases. In germline, CDR1 is MNHEY, CDR2 SMNVEV (reference sequence). This CDR3 contains 14 residues. CDR3: CASTMGGGYNEQFF. CDR3 in DNA: TGTGCCAGCACCATGGGGGGGGGCTACAATGAGCAGTTCTTC.

The chain joins TRBV30 to TRBJ2-3; D gene unclear. Deletions cut 4 bases from V and 1 base from J, with 6 bases between. Germline values: CDR1 GTSNPN, CDR2 SVGIG (reference sequence). CDR3 length equals 12 residues. This chain's CDR3 is CAWTIGTDTQYF. In nucleotides, the CDR3 is TGTGCCTGGACTATAGGCACAGATACGCAGTATTTT.

This clone was counted between two and nine times. The CDR3 DNA reads as TGTGCCAGCAGCCCGGGACAGTCGTTTCAGCCCCAGCATTTT. Its protein product is CASSPGQSFQPQHF. This rearrangement joins TRBV7-9 to TRBJ1-5; the match to TRBD1 covers 7 bases. CDR3 length: 14 residues. V trimming: 5 bases; J trimming: 6 bases; junction bases outside the gene matches: 7. CDR1 and CDR2 (germline): SEHNR, FQNEAQ (reference sequence).

V is TRBV7-9 and J is TRBJ1-1; D unresolved. V shed 6 bases and J shed 1 base, with 9 bases lying between them. Germline V gene sequence: CDR1 SEHNR, CDR2 FQNEAQ (reference sequence). The CDR3 covers 13 residues. The CDR3, as DNA: TGTGCCAGCAGACAAACAAGGAACACTGAAGCTTTCTTT. The encoded protein is CASRQTRNTEAFF.

The rearrangement links TRBV5-1 to TRBJ1-2; D not certain. The CDR3 extends over 15 amino acids. Germline V gene sequence: CDR1 SGHRS, CDR2 YFSETQ. V lost 5 bases, J lost 3 bases, and 17 bases lay in between. The CDR3 here is CASRLSLASDYGYTF. The CDR3 DNA reads TGCGCCAGCAGGTTGTCTCTCGCCAGCGACTATGGCTACACCTTC.

The chain carries TRBV5-8 and TRBJ2-5; 7 bases match TRBD2. V dropped 3 bases and J dropped 2; count of bases not matched to a gene: 7. The CDR3 extends over 15 amino acids. The germline gives CDR1 SGHTS, CDR2 YDEGEE. The CDR3 coding sequence is TGTGCCAGCAGCTCTAGGGGACTAACGCAAGAGACCCAGTACTTC. It codes for CASSSRGLTQETQYF.

J is TRBJ1-2 and V is TRBV18, with no clear D. Germline V CDR1 and CDR2: KGHSH, LQKENI. V lost 3 bases, J lost 8 bases, and 16 bases lay in between. CDR3 length equals 14 residues. The CDR3, as DNA: TGTGCCAGCTCACCTTCGGCAGGAGGTGGGGGCTACACCTTC. Its protein is CASSPSAGGGGYTF.

The rearrangement joins TRBV25-1 to TRBJ2-3; D not resolved. The CDR3 totals 16 residues. The ends were cut back, 7 bases at V and 1 base at J, with 18 bases in the middle. CDR1 is MGHDK, CDR2 SYGVNS, per germline. CDR3 residues: CASTSRTGWGTDTQYF. Here the CDR3 DNA reads TGTGCCAGCACCTCTAGAACCGGGTGGGGCACAGATACGCAGTATTTT. The full variable domain, in which reference TRBV25-1 and TRBJ2-3 provide the parts outside the CDR3, is EADIYQTPRYLVIGTGKKITLECSQTMGHDKMYWYQQDPGMELHLIHYSYGVNSTEKGDLSSESTVSRIRTEHFPLTLESARPSHTSQYLCASTSRTGWGTDTQYFGPGTRLTVL.

The chain carries TRBV2 and TRBJ2-1; D is perhaps TRBD1 (5 bases). CDR3 length: 12 residues. V was cut by 7 bases and J by 4 bases, with 8 bases left in between. Germline V gives CDR1 SNHLY, CDR2 FYNNEI. The CDR3 sequence is CASNRQYNEQFF. The CDR3 nucleotides read TGTGCCAGCAACCGACAGTACAATGAGCAGTTCTTC.

This sequence joins TRBV7-2 and TRBJ2-1; TRBD2 matches 9 bases. The germline V gene encodes CDR1 SGHTA and CDR2 FQGNSA. J was trimmed by 4 bases and V by 5 bases; bases with no gene match: 6. The CDR3 has 15 amino acids. The CDR3: CASSPGLASYNEQFF. The CDR3 nucleotides are TGTGCCAGCAGCCCGGGACTAGCTTCATACAATGAGCAGTTCTTC.

This chain joins TRBV24-1 and TRBJ2-3; 8 bases line up with TRBD1. The CDR3 extends over 15 amino acids. Germline V lookup: CDR1 KGHDR, CDR2 SFDVKD. Trimming removed 4 bases from V and 3 bases from J; junction bases left unmatched: 5. The chain's CDR3 is CATSETGGGTDTQYF. CDR3 nucleotide sequence: TGTGCCACCAGTGAAACAGGGGGTGGGACAGATACGCAGTATTTT.

The chain has TRBV6-5 and TRBJ2-7, with D possibly being TRBD2 (7 bases). V was pared by 8 bases and J by 5 bases, with 16 bases between. In germline, CDR1 is MNHEY, CDR2 SVGAGI. This CDR3 comprises 13 residues. The CDR3, as DNA: TGTGCCAGCCGTAGGCAGGGGACTAACGAGCAGTACTTC. Encoded protein: CASRRQGTNEQYF.

The J gene is TRBJ2-1, the V gene TRBV19, with D uncertain. Germline assignment: CDR1 LNHDA and CDR2 SQIVND (reference sequence). The germline V and J ends were trimmed by 6 bases and 2 bases, with 14 bases remaining between them. This CDR3 spans 15 amino acids. The CDR3 protein is CASSPLSVPYNEQFF. The CDR3 nucleotides are TGTGCCAGTAGCCCCCTGAGCGTTCCCTACAATGAGCAGTTCTTC.

The chain joins TRBV6-6 to TRBJ2-1, with D tentatively TRBD1 (5 bases). CDR3 length equals 15 residues. Trimming removed 3 bases from V and 4 bases from J, with 13 bases in between. Per the germline V gene, CDR1 is MNHNY and CDR2 is SVGAGI (reference sequence). CDR3 nucleotide sequence: TGTGCCAGCAGTTATCAGGGTTCGAAATACAATGAGCAGTTCTTC. This encodes CASSYQGSKYNEQFF.

CDR3 amino acids: CASSLRATRGEKLFF. In nucleotides, the CDR3 is TGTGCCAGCAGCTTGCGGGCAACCCGAGGTGAAAAACTGTTTTTT. This chain links TRBV13 with TRBJ1-4; D uncertain. From germline, CDR1 is PRHDT and CDR2 FYEKMQ (reference sequence). Trimming took 3 bases from V and 7 from J, leaving 15 bases between them. This CDR3 contains 15 residues.

This rearrangement joins TRBV29-1 to TRBJ2-7, with a weak D call TRBD1 (6 bases). The V end lost 3 bases, the J end lost 4 bases, and 16 bases lay between the germline ends. CDR1 SQVTM and CDR2 ANQGSEA come from the germline V gene. The CDR3 has 14 amino acids. The CDR3 DNA reads as TGCAGCGTTGAGGGGCAGGGGATCTCATACGAGCAGTACTTC. Amino acid sequence: CSVEGQGISYEQYF.

The V and J genes are TRBV13 and TRBJ2-7, with 7 bases identical to TRBD1. Germline CDR1 reads PRHDT; CDR2 reads FYEKMQ (reference sequence). Trimming removed 5 bases from V and 4 bases from J; junction bases left unmatched: 11. CDR3 length: 15 amino acids. As DNA, the CDR3 is TGTGCCAGCAGCCAAACTCGACAGGGTACATACGAGCAGTACTTC. Translation: CASSQTRQGTYEQYF.

The chain uses TRBV19 and TRBJ1-2; the D gene is possibly TRBD1 (5 bases). The germline V and J ends were trimmed by 5 bases and 0 bases, with 16 bases remaining between them. CDR1 and CDR2 (germline): LNHDA, SQIVND (reference sequence). The CDR3 spans 16 residues. The CDR3 DNA reads TGTGCCAGTAGTTTCCTCGGGGGGAATACTAACTATGGCTACACCTTC. This encodes CASSFLGGNTNYGYTF.

The chain couples TRBV18 to TRBJ2-2; D possibly corresponds to TRBD2 (6 bases). V lost 6 bases and J 0 bases, leaving 8 bases between the germline ends. The CDR3 is 14 amino acids. The germline V gene has CDR1 KGHSH and CDR2 LQKENI. The CDR3 loop reads CASSTRTNTGELFF. The CDR3 coding sequence is TGTGCCAGCTCGACTAGAACGAACACCGGGGAGCTGTTTTTT.

The chain links TRBV3-1 (or the pseudogene TRBV3-2) to TRBJ2-1; tentatively, D is TRBD2 (7 bases). The CDR3 contains 15 residues. V was trimmed by 2 bases and J by 5 bases, leaving 13 bases between them. The germline gives CDR1 LGHDT, CDR2 YNNKEL (reference sequence). The CDR3 sequence: CASSQRGTTNNEQFF. CDR3 sequence (DNA): TGTGCCAGCAGCCAAAGGGGGACTACCAACAATGAGCAGTTCTTC.

V gene TRBV5-6 combines with J gene TRBJ2-7; 11 bases match TRBD2. Germline CDR1 reads SGHDT; CDR2 reads YYEEEE. The CDR3 is 15 amino acids. The ends lost 5 bases at V and 0 bases at J; junction bases unmatched: 4. CDR3 residues: CASRAGTSGSYEQYF. CDR3 bases: TGTGCCAGCAGGGCCGGGACTAGCGGCTCCTACGAGCAGTACTTC.

CDR3 coding DNA: TGTGCCAGTATGGGGAGGACTAGCGGGTCTTACGAGCAGTACTTC. Amino acids: CASMGRTSGSYEQYF. The chain couples TRBV19 to TRBJ2-7; 11 nucleotides match TRBD2. V was pared by 7 bases and J by 4 bases, with 9 bases of the junction left unmatched. Germline values: CDR1 LNHDA, CDR2 SQIVND (reference sequence). CDR3 size: 15 residues.